Listed below are T cell receptor beta chains from one sample, sequenced in a study of cytomegalovirus exposure and HLA in healthy donors. The protocol was immunoSEQ multiplex PCR, while the TCRdb copy is restricted to in-frame clones and leaves out a portion. The sample holds some 110,000 clones, 78% seen once. The sample consisted of PBMCs. These receptors were obtained from a man in his thirties or forties in good health and CMV-seronegative. Both conserved end residues are part of each CDR3. The D gene is left open where the match is weak. Clone size appears in some rows only: once, few, many, or a class for an expanded clone.

j_call: TRBJ2-1
d_call: .
v_call: TRBV7-6
clone_size: .
cdr3_nt: TGTGCCAGCAGCCCGCTAGCTGGCTCCTACAATGAGCAGTTCTTC
cdr3_aa: CASSPLAGSYNEQFF

j_call: TRBJ2-1
d_call: TRBD1
v_call: TRBV28
clone_size: .
cdr3_nt: TGTGCCAGCAGAGGGACAGGACGTTCCTACAATGAGCAGTTCTTC
cdr3_aa: CASRGTGRSYNEQFF

j_call: TRBJ1-5
d_call: .
v_call: TRBV18
clone_size: once
cdr3_nt: TGTGCCAGCTCTTCGGCAGGGTCCCAGCCCCAGCATTTT
cdr3_aa: CASSSAGSQPQHF

j_call: TRBJ2-7
d_call: TRBD2
v_call: TRBV27
clone_size: once
cdr3_nt: TGTGCCAGCAGTCCGTCGAGCGGGGGTGTATACGAGCAGTACTTC
cdr3_aa: CASSPSSGGVYEQYF

j_call: TRBJ2-4
d_call: TRBD1
v_call: TRBV11-3
clone_size: .
cdr3_nt: TGTGCCAGCAGCCCAGGGGGCTCGCACATTCAGTACTTC
cdr3_aa: CASSPGGSHIQYF

j_call: TRBJ1-1
d_call: .
v_call: TRBV11-3
clone_size: few
cdr3_nt: TGTGCCAGCAGCTCGACAGGGAACACTGAAGCTTTCTTT
cdr3_aa: CASSSTGNTEAFF

j_call: TRBJ2-3
d_call: .
v_call: TRBV15
clone_size: .
cdr3_nt: TGTGCCACCAGCAGGGTTAGAGCTCAGGGACAAACGCAGTATTTT
cdr3_aa: CATSRVRAQGQTQYF

j_call: TRBJ1-2
d_call: .
v_call: TRBV7-8
clone_size: .
cdr3_nt: TGTGCCAGCAGCGAACCCTCCGGGGATGGCTACACCTTC
cdr3_aa: CASSEPSGDGYTF

j_call: TRBJ2-2
d_call: TRBD2
v_call: TRBV11-2
clone_size: .
cdr3_nt: TGTGCCAGCAGCTTAGAACAGGGACTAGCGGGGACTGCCGGGGGCGGGGAGCTGTTTTTT
cdr3_aa: CASSLEQGLAGTAGGGELFF

j_call: TRBJ2-7
d_call: .
v_call: TRBV14
clone_size: once
cdr3_nt: TGTGCCAGCAGCCAAGGGCTCAGGGGCCAATCCTACGAGCAGTACTTC
cdr3_aa: CASSQGLRGQSYEQYF

j_call: TRBJ2-5
d_call: .
v_call: TRBV28
clone_size: .
cdr3_nt: TGTGCCAGCAGTTACCGTACGGGGACCCAGTACTTC
cdr3_aa: CASSYRTGTQYF

j_call: TRBJ1-5
d_call: TRBD1
v_call: TRBV6-5
clone_size: few
cdr3_nt: TGTGCCAGCAGTGGGACAGGTGAGAATCAGCCCCAGCATTTT
cdr3_aa: CASSGTGENQPQHF

j_call: TRBJ1-2
d_call: .
v_call: TRBV29-1
clone_size: once
cdr3_nt: TGCAGCGTTGAAGTAGGGGATGGTGGCTACACCTTC
cdr3_aa: CSVEVGDGGYTF

j_call: TRBJ1-1
d_call: .
v_call: TRBV7-2
clone_size: .
cdr3_nt: TGTGCCAGCAGCTTAGGAACCAGGGGCTACACTGAAGCTTTCTTT
cdr3_aa: CASSLGTRGYTEAFF

j_call: TRBJ2-1
d_call: .
v_call: TRBV19
clone_size: .
cdr3_nt: TGTGCCAGTAGTATAATAACTGATTCCTACAATGAGCAGTTCTTC
cdr3_aa: CASSIITDSYNEQFF